This T cell receptor beta chain was sequenced for a study of T cells expressing NK-cell markers. Whole-study results and caveats: Dominant NKG2C+ clonotypes were found to form roughly 1.0-7.0% of CD8+ T cells in a handful of donors.

Points on this clonotype: As yet, its antigen is unknown.

The CDR3 has 16 amino acids. Germline CDR1 reads LGHNA; CDR2 reads YNFKEQ. TCRdb re-called the 5' RACE reads; one entry per CDR3 protein, DNA not given. Its table records fewer than 200,000 distinct CDR3 sequences. This receptor was identified in a woman aged 18-69 years in good health. The specimen was blood T cells: a sorted CD56 or NKG2C T cell subset, CD4+ or CD8+ T cells, or bulk PBMC T cells (not recorded which). The chain recombines TRBV4-2 with TRBJ2-1. This CDR3 reads CASSRPTTSSYNEQFF.